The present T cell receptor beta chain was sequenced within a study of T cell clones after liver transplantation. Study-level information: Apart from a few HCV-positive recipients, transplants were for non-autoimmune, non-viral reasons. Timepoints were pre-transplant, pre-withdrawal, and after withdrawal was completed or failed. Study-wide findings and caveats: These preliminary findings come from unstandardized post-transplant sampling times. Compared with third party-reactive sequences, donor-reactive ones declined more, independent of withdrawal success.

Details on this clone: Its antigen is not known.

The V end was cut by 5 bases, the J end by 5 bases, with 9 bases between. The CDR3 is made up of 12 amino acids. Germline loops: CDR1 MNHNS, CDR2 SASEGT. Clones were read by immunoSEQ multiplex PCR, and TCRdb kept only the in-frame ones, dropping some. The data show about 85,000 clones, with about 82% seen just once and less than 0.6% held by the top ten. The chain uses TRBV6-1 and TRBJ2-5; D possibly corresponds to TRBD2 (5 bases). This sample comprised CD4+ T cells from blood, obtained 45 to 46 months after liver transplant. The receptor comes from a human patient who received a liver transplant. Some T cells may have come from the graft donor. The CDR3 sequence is CASSPRTETQYF. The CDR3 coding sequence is TGTGCCAGCAGTCCCCGGACTGAGACCCAGTACTTC.